The T cell receptor beta chain described here comes from a study of blood T cell repertoires in COVID-19. Study-wide background: Sites across the United States, Italy and Spain contributed samples from acute and convalescent COVID-19. PBMCs, B-cell-depleted T cells, or T cells were the source of the cDNA or gDNA that made up the material.

V lost 4 bases to trimming and J lost 2 bases, with 8 bases between them. This CDR3 spans 12 amino acids. Germline lookup yields CDR1 GTSNPN and CDR2 SVGIG (reference sequence). Per the study methods: Cell counts per sample came from amplifying reference gene primers. Sequencing used immunoSEQ multiplex PCR; TCRdb keeps in-frame clones, though not all of them. Clone size and V and J calls were adopted from that table, with D and trimming inferred from the DNA. The sample holds more than 150,000 clones, approximately 86% seen once. This clonotype originated in a man aged 35-49 years with active or convalescent COVID-19. The gene calls are TRBV30 and TRBJ1-2, with D possibly being TRBD1 (6 bases). Source material: peripheral blood. The CDR3 is CAWTGVNYGYTF. The CDR3, as DNA: TGTGCCTGGACAGGGGTCAACTATGGCTACACCTTC.